One sample yielded the 26 T cell receptor beta chains listed below, sequenced in a study of T cell repertoires in ileal Crohn's disease. Method: immunoSEQ multiplex PCR; TCRdb's copy keeps in-frame clones and lacks some. The sample holds over 25,000 clones; about four fifths are singletons and the top ten take roughly 19%. The sample comprised ileal tissue. The origin of the receptors is an adult with Crohn's disease.

The chain couples TRBV5-1 to TRBJ2-5; D possibly corresponds to TRBD1 (5 bases). The CDR3 totals 13 residues. V was trimmed by 1 base and J by 7 bases, leaving 11 bases between them. Germline CDR1 is SGHRS and CDR2 is YFSETQ. Written as DNA, the CDR3 is TGCGCCAGCAGCTTGAACTCAAGGGGGACCCAGTACTTC. Protein product: CASSLNSRGTQYF.

The rearrangement joins TRBV2 to TRBJ1-2; TRBD1 agrees at 7 bases. CDR1 and CDR2 (germline): SNHLY, FYNNEI. The CDR3 is 15 residues long. V shed 6 bases and J 2 bases; nucleotides not matched to a gene: 9. The CDR3 nucleotides are TGTGCCAGCAGGGTTGTGACAGGGAGGAACTATGGCTACACCTTC. Protein sequence: CASRVVTGRNYGYTF.

This clone has just a few counts. The rearrangement joins TRBV27 to TRBJ2-6, with D uncertain. The germline V gene encodes CDR1 MNHEY and CDR2 SMNVEV (reference sequence). V was clipped by 6 bases and J by 4 bases, with 4 bases between them. CDR3 length: 12 residues. The CDR3 bases are TGTGCCAGCAGCAGAGGGGCCAACGTCCTGACTTTC. Translating gives CASSRGANVLTF.

The CDR3 region has the DNA TGTGCCAGCAGCCCCTCAGGGGGCGAATTTGAAAAACTGTTTTTT. The encoded protein is CASSPSGGEFEKLFF. V usage is TRBV2 and J usage is TRBJ1-4, with 8 positions matching TRBD1. The trim removed 6 bases at V and 7 bases at J, leaving 10 bases unmatched. The CDR3 runs 15 residues. Germline CDR1 SNHLY, CDR2 FYNNEI.

The chain joins TRBV30 to TRBJ2-1; D not resolved. The CDR3 covers 13 residues. Trimming stripped 1 base from V and 1 base from J, with 5 bases between. CDR1 GTSNPN and CDR2 SVGIG come from the germline V gene (reference sequence). CDR3 coding DNA: TGTGCCTGGAGTGGACATTCCTACAATGAGCAGTTCTTC. Its translation: CAWSGHSYNEQFF.

The chain employs TRBV7-3 and TRBJ2-5; 11 bases are shared with TRBD1. V shed 5 bases and J 5 bases; nucleotides not matched to a gene: 7. CDR3 length: 15 residues. Germline V lookup: CDR1 SGHTA, CDR2 FQGTGA. The CDR3 is CASSVGTGGSETQYF. CDR3 sequence (DNA): TGTGCCAGCAGCGTTGGGACAGGGGGATCGGAGACCCAGTACTTC.

The chain recombines TRBV19 with TRBJ2-2; D is possibly TRBD2 (5 bases). The germline V gene has CDR1 LNHDA and CDR2 SQIVND (reference sequence). The CDR3 loop spans 16 amino acids. Trimming pared 6 bases from V and 4 bases from J, leaving 18 bases between. CDR3 protein: CASSSFIYSGTGELFF. CDR3 bases: TGTGCCAGTAGCTCATTTATTTACAGCGGCACCGGGGAGCTGTTTTTT.

V gene TRBV1 combines with J gene TRBJ2-5; the table assigns TRBD2, which was not confirmed against the DNA. TRBV1 counts as a pseudogene. The CDR3 extends over 13 amino acids. The CDR3 sequence is CTSGRRGVETQYF. In nucleotides, the CDR3 is TGCACCAGCGGGCGGCGGGGGGTGGAGACCCAGTACTTC.

The rearrangement uses TRBV14 and TRBJ2-2, with 9 positions matching TRBD2. V gave up 2 bases and J gave up 7 bases; unmatched junction bases: 5. Germline CDR1 and CDR2: SGHDN and FVKESK. This CDR3 region has 15 residues. The CDR3 reads CASSQLAGVLGELFF. CDR3 sequence (DNA): TGTGCCAGCAGCCAATTAGCGGGAGTACTCGGGGAGCTGTTTTTT.

The chain couples TRBV11-3 to TRBJ2-2; 9 nucleotides match TRBD2. The CDR3 totals 19 residues. Looked up from germline, CDR1 is SGHNT and CDR2 is YENEEA. After removal of 5 bases from V and 6 bases from J, the junction contained 19 bases not matched to a gene. Written as DNA, the CDR3 is TGTGCCAGCAGCCTGGAGGCTAGCGGGACTAAGTGGGAGCCCGGGGAGCTGTTTTTT. Protein product: CASSLEASGTKWEPGELFF.

The V and J genes are TRBV7-2 and TRBJ2-5, with D tentatively TRBD2 (5 bases). Germline-derived CDR1 and CDR2 are SGHTA and FQGNSA. This CDR3 has 15 amino acids. V shed 5 bases and J shed 5 bases, with 18 bases lying between them. The CDR3 protein is CASSPRAGFRETQYF. The CDR3 DNA follows: TGTGCCAGCAGCCCCCGCGCGGGCTTTCGGGAGACCCAGTACTTC.

The rearrangement links TRBV18 to TRBJ1-5, with TRBD1 identical over 7 bases. CDR1 is KGHSH and CDR2 is LQKENI in the germline V gene. The ends lost 2 bases at V and 3 bases at J; junction bases unmatched: 10. The CDR3 is 17 amino acids. CDR3 DNA: TGTGCCAGCTCACCATCTCGGACAGGAGGGGACAATCAGCCCCAGCATTTT. Translated, it gives CASSPSRTGGDNQPQHF.

This sequence joins TRBV19 and TRBJ2-7; a possible D gene is TRBD2 (6 bases). This CDR3 spans 16 amino acids. Trimming left V 4 bases short and J 4 bases short, with 20 bases between. Germline CDR1 reads LNHDA; CDR2 reads SQIVND (reference sequence). The CDR3 sequence is CASSTRSGTPGYEQYF. The CDR3 nucleotides are TGTGCCAGTAGTACCCGATCCGGGACTCCGGGGTACGAGCAGTACTTC.

The chain couples TRBV6-1 to TRBJ1-2; D gene ambiguous. V was shortened by 2 bases and J by 8 bases, with 12 bases between the two germline ends. Germline lookup yields CDR1 MNHNS and CDR2 SASEGT. The CDR3 sequence is 13 residues long. Here the CDR3 reads CASSEYGGEGYTF. The CDR3, as DNA: TGTGCCAGCAGTGAATATGGTGGAGAGGGCTACACCTTC.

The chain is built from TRBV19 and TRBJ2-3, with 8 bases that match TRBD2. The CDR3 runs to 17 residues. J was trimmed by 2 bases and V by 5 bases; bases with no gene match: 12. Germline V gives CDR1 LNHDA, CDR2 SQIVND (reference sequence). CDR3 protein: CASSASGLVALTDTQYF. The CDR3 coding sequence is TGTGCCAGTAGTGCGTCGGGACTAGTGGCGCTCACAGATACGCAGTATTTT.

The chain couples TRBV6-5 to TRBJ1-2; D remains unclear. The CDR3 contains 12 residues. Germline V gives CDR1 MNHEY, CDR2 SVGAGI. Between the trimmed V and J ends, which lost 4 bases and 5 bases, there was a span of 8 bases. CDR3 sequence reads: CASSSNKYGYTF. The DNA for the CDR3 is TGTGCCAGCAGTTCCAACAAGTATGGCTACACCTTC.

The chain's CDR3 is CASSSGLAGGQETQYF. The DNA for the CDR3 is TGTGCCAGCAGCTCGGGACTAGCGGGGGGACAAGAGACCCAGTACTTC. The genes are TRBV7-2 and TRBJ2-5, with 15 bases lining up with TRBD2. The length of the CDR3 is 16 residues. With 4 bases clipped from V and 2 bases from J, the junction kept 2 bases outside the gene matches. Germline CDR1 is SGHTA and CDR2 is FQGNSA.

The chain recombines TRBV19 with TRBJ1-2; TRBD1 aligns across 8 bases. With 7 bases clipped from V and 3 bases from J, the junction kept 10 bases outside the gene matches. CDR1 and CDR2 from the germline V gene are LNHDA and SQIVND (reference sequence). This CDR3 has 15 amino acids. The CDR3 nucleotides read TGTGCCAGTACCGACCGGGACAGGAGACACTATGGCTACACCTTC. Translating it yields CASTDRDRRHYGYTF.

The rearrangement joins TRBV6-1 to TRBJ2-5, with 7 bases that match TRBD1. This CDR3 comprises 12 residues. The V segment lost 6 bases and the J segment 3 bases; nucleotides outside the gene matches: 1. Germline lookup yields CDR1 MNHNS and CDR2 SASEGT. CDR3 loop: CASRTGKETQYF. The CDR3, as DNA: TGTGCCAGCAGGACAGGGAAAGAGACCCAGTACTTC.

V usage is TRBV4-1 and J usage is TRBJ2-1; 8 bases map to TRBD2. V dropped 4 bases and J dropped 8; count of bases not matched to a gene: 13. CDR1 MGHRA and CDR2 YSYEKL come from the germline V gene. The CDR3 has 16 amino acids. CDR3 sequence: CASSLERWRGEDEQFF. In DNA form, the CDR3 reads TGCGCCAGCAGCCTGGAACGGTGGCGGGGGGAGGATGAGCAGTTCTTC.

This chain links TRBV18 with TRBJ2-2; D is unclear. The germline V gene has CDR1 KGHSH and CDR2 LQKENI. Deletions cut 2 bases from V and 5 bases from J, with 9 bases between. This CDR3 has 14 residues. The CDR3 bases are TGTGCCAGCTCACCAAATACACAGACCGGGGAGCTGTTTTTT. Translated, it gives CASSPNTQTGELFF.

The rearrangement joins TRBV25-1 to TRBJ2-3, with D tentatively TRBD2 (5 bases). The CDR3 is made up of 15 amino acids. V lost 3 bases and J lost 1, with 11 bases in between. Germline CDR1 MGHDK, CDR2 SYGVNS. The CDR3 DNA is TGTGCCAGCAGTGACCACGGGGTGGGCACAGATACGCAGTATTTT. This codes for CASSDHGVGTDTQYF. Filled out from reference TRBV25-1 and TRBJ2-3, the complete variable domain reads EADIYQTPRYLVIGTGKKITLECSQTMGHDKMYWYQQDPGMELHLIHYSYGVNSTEKGDLSSESTVSRIRTEHFPLTLESARPSHTSQYLCASSDHGVGTDTQYFGPGTRLTVL.

The genes are TRBV5-1 and TRBJ2-7, with a possible D match to TRBD1 (5 bases). The germline gives CDR1 SGHRS, CDR2 YFSETQ. The CDR3 spans 14 residues. V lost 7 bases, J lost 3 bases, and 17 bases lay in between. The CDR3 sequence: CASGLGQGLYEQYF. CDR3 coding DNA: TGCGCCAGCGGCCTAGGTCAGGGTCTCTACGAGCAGTACTTC.

The chain is built from TRBV27 and TRBJ2-3; 12 bases line up with TRBD2. CDR1 is MNHEY, CDR2 SMNVEV, per germline (reference sequence). The CDR3 is 17 amino acids. V trimming: 0 bases; J trimming: 6 bases; junction bases outside the gene matches: 7. The CDR3 here is CASSLSYLAGGWDTQYF. CDR3 coding DNA: TGTGCCAGCAGTTTATCGTACCTAGCGGGAGGGTGGGATACGCAGTATTTT.

The chain employs TRBV30 and TRBJ2-3; no reliable D call. CDR1 and CDR2 from the germline V gene are GTSNPN and SVGIG (reference sequence). CDR3 size: 11 residues. Trimming removed 3 bases at V and 5 bases at J, with 6 bases between. CDR3 bases: TGTGCCTGGAGCGCGCAAGATACGCAGTATTTT. Its protein product is CAWSAQDTQYF.

This chain joins TRBV4-2 and TRBJ2-1; 7 bases line up with TRBD2. CDR3 length: 16 amino acids. Germline CDR1 LGHNA, CDR2 YNFKEQ. The trim removed 3 bases at V and 8 bases at J, leaving 13 bases unmatched. CDR3 region: CASSQPRSGVSHEQFF. CDR3 nucleotide sequence: TGTGCCAGCAGCCAGCCTCGCAGCGGGGTATCTCATGAGCAGTTCTTC.